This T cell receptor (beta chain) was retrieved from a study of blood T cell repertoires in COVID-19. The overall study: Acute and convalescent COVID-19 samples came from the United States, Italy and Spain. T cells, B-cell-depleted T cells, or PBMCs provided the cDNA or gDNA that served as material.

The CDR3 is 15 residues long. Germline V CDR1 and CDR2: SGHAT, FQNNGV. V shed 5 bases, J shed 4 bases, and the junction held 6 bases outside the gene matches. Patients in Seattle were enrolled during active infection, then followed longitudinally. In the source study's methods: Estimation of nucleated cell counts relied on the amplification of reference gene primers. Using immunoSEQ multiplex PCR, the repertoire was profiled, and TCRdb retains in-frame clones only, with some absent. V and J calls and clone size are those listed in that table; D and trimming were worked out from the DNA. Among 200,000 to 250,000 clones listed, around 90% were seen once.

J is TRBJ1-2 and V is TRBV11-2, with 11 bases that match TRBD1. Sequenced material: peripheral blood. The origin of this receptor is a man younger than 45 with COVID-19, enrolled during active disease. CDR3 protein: CASSPGQGASYGYTF. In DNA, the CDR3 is TGTGCCAGCAGCCCCGGACAGGGGGCAAGCTATGGCTACACCTTC. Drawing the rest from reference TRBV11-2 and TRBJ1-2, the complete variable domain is EAGVAQSPRYKIIEKRQSVAFWCNPISGHATLYWYQQILGQGPKLLIQFQNNGVVDDSQLPKDRFSAERLKGVDSTLKIQPAKLEDSAVYLCASSPGQGASYGYTFGSGTRLTVV.